The 26 T cell receptor beta chains below all came from one sample that was sequenced in a study of blood T cell repertoires in COVID-19. Here immunoSEQ multiplex PCR was the method, and the copy in TCRdb shows in-frame clones only, minus some. The table shows about 260,000 clones, with about 85% occurring only once. The specimen sequenced was peripheral blood. All receptors derive from a man in his 60s who had recovered from COVID-19.

The chain couples TRBV19 to TRBJ2-1, with unresolved D. Germline loops: CDR1 LNHDA, CDR2 SQIVND (reference sequence). This CDR3 is built from 15 residues. V was shortened by 5 bases and J by 5 bases, with 16 bases between the two germline ends. CDR3 sequence: CASSPNWLVNNEQFF. Here the CDR3 DNA reads TGTGCCAGTAGTCCGAATTGGCTAGTTAACAATGAGCAGTTCTTC.

The CDR3 loop is CASRYYNSPLHF. The CDR3, as DNA: TGTGCCAGCCGCTATTATAATTCACCCCTCCACTTT. This chain uses TRBV27 with TRBJ1-6; unclear D gene. Looked up from germline, CDR1 is MNHEY and CDR2 is SMNVEV (reference sequence). CDR3 size: 12 residues. Trimming cost V 8 bases and J 4 bases, with 6 bases left between them.

The gene calls are TRBV27 and TRBJ2-7, with a tentative D call TRBD1 (6 bases). Germline CDR1 and CDR2: MNHEY and SMNVEV (reference sequence). This CDR3 is 14 amino acids long. Trimming left V 5 bases short and J 4 bases short, with 15 bases between. The CDR3 loop is CASSPSQGKYEQYF. Here the CDR3 DNA reads TGTGCCAGCAGTCCGAGTCAGGGGAAGTACGAGCAGTACTTC.

This rearrangement joins TRBV25-1 to TRBJ2-5, with 10 nucleotides matching TRBD2. This CDR3 has 15 amino acids. Germline CDR1 is MGHDK and CDR2 is SYGVNS. V shed 8 bases, J shed 0 bases, and the junction held 6 bases outside the gene matches. CDR3 sequence reads: CASQQAGGYQETQYF. CDR3 coding DNA: TGTGCCAGCCAGCAAGCGGGGGGGTACCAAGAGACCCAGTACTTC.

The chain combines TRBV4-2 with TRBJ1-5; 8 nucleotides align to TRBD1. CDR1 and CDR2 from the germline V gene are LGHNA and YNFKEQ. Trimming at V came to 0 bases and at J to 7 bases, leaving 5 bases not matched to a gene. The CDR3 covers 15 residues. This CDR3 is CASSQEQGAKQPQHF. The CDR3 DNA is TGTGCCAGCAGCCAAGAGCAGGGGGCAAAGCAGCCCCAGCATTTT.

This chain connects TRBV5-1 to TRBJ2-1; TRBD2 agrees at 8 bases. Germline-derived CDR1 and CDR2 are SGHRS and YFSETQ. Trimming cost V 4 bases and J 3 bases; bases outside gene matches: 6. The CDR3 runs to 15 residues. This chain's CDR3 is CASSEGGGLYNEQFF. The CDR3 nucleotides are TGCGCCAGCAGCGAAGGCGGGGGGCTCTACAATGAGCAGTTCTTC.

The rearrangement joins TRBV20-1 to TRBJ1-5; no firm D call. This CDR3 spans 16 amino acids. V was shortened by 3 bases and J by 0 bases, with 15 bases between the two germline ends. CDR1 is DFQATT and CDR2 is SNEGSKA in the germline V gene (reference sequence). The CDR3 DNA sequence: TGCAGTGCTAGTGACTCACTACGCTATAGCAATCAGCCCCAGCATTTT. Its translation is CSASDSLRYSNQPQHF.

The genes are TRBV6-5 and TRBJ1-3; D not certain. Trimming cost V 2 bases and J 0 bases, with 8 bases left between them. The CDR3 sequence is 15 residues long. In germline, CDR1 is MNHEY, CDR2 SVGAGI. The CDR3 spells CASSYTLSSGNTIYF. The CDR3 bases are TGTGCCAGCAGTTACACGTTGAGCTCTGGAAACACCATATATTTT.

The rearrangement uses TRBV6-5 and TRBJ1-1; maybe TRBD1 (5 bases). The ends were cut back, 0 bases at V and 7 bases at J, with 12 bases in the middle. The CDR3 loop spans 14 amino acids. CDR1 and CDR2 from the germline V gene are MNHEY and SVGAGI. The CDR3 DNA reads as TGTGCCAGCAGTTACTCGTTTGTACAGGATGAAGCTTTCTTT. It yields the protein CASSYSFVQDEAFF.

This rearrangement joins TRBV3-1 (or the pseudogene TRBV3-2) to TRBJ2-3; 9 positions match TRBD2. Germline lookup yields CDR1 LGHDT and CDR2 YNNKEL (reference sequence). The V segment lost 6 bases and the J segment 11 bases; nucleotides outside the gene matches: 12. The CDR3 sequence is 14 residues long. The CDR3 nucleotides read TGTGCCAGCAGGGAAGAGGCGGGGGGGCATAAGCAGTATTTT. It specifies CASREEAGGHKQYF.

The gene calls are TRBV5-1 and TRBJ1-2; 12 bases fit TRBD1. The germline gives CDR1 SGHRS, CDR2 YFSETQ. J lost 4 bases, V lost 5 bases, and 6 bases had no gene match. The CDR3 runs to 15 residues. The CDR3 nucleotides are TGCGCCAGCAGTTGGGGACAGGGGGCGTTCTATGGCTACACCTTC. Translated, it gives CASSWGQGAFYGYTF.

The chain links TRBV27 to TRBJ1-1; maybe TRBD1 (5 bases). Germline V lookup: CDR1 MNHEY, CDR2 SMNVEV (reference sequence). CDR3 length: 14 residues. Trimming took off 4 bases at V and 1 base at J, with 10 bases between the two ends. For the CDR3, the DNA is TGTGCCAGCAGTTCACAGGTCTCGAACACTGAAGCTTTCTTT. This encodes CASSSQVSNTEAFF.

The chain combines TRBV27 with TRBJ1-5; perhaps TRBD1 as D (6 bases). Trimming took 6 bases from V and 4 from J, leaving 19 bases between them. The CDR3 sequence is 16 residues long. CDR1 and CDR2 from the germline V gene are MNHEY and SMNVEV (reference sequence). CDR3 sequence (DNA): TGTGCCAGCAGAACAATCGAAGGCAGGGGAAATCAGCCCCAGCATTTT. This encodes CASRTIEGRGNQPQHF.

This clone showed up just once. The chain combines TRBV7-6 with TRBJ1-2; 7 nucleotides align to TRBD1. The trim removed 2 bases at V and 1 base at J, leaving 4 bases unmatched. This CDR3 comprises 15 residues. The germline gives CDR1 SGHVS, CDR2 FNYEAQ. CDR3 coding DNA: TGTGCCAGCAGCTTAACCGGGACAGATAACTATGGCTACACCTTC. As protein: CASSLTGTDNYGYTF.

V gene TRBV7-9 combines with J gene TRBJ2-5, with 11 bases lining up with TRBD1. V shed 3 bases, J shed 3 bases, and the junction held 3 bases outside the gene matches. The CDR3 covers 15 residues. Germline lookup yields CDR1 SEHNR and CDR2 FQNEAQ (reference sequence). The CDR3 sequence: CASSLRTGGEETQYF. CDR3 sequence (DNA): TGTGCCAGCAGCTTGAGGACAGGGGGCGAAGAGACCCAGTACTTC.

The V and J genes are TRBV19 and TRBJ2-5; the match to TRBD1 covers 7 bases. The V gene's germline CDR1 is LNHDA and CDR2 SQIVND (reference sequence). CDR3 length equals 14 residues. V shed 6 bases, J shed 5 bases, and the junction held 9 bases outside the gene matches. CDR3 nucleotide sequence: TGTGCCAGTAGCTATGCAGGGGGTACGGAGACCCAGTACTTC. It codes for CASSYAGGTETQYF.

This rearrangement joins TRBV6-5 to TRBJ1-6; D possibly corresponds to TRBD1 (5 bases). The CDR3 runs 14 residues. V shed 7 bases and J shed 4 bases, with 11 bases lying between them. Germline values: CDR1 MNHEY, CDR2 SVGAGI. This CDR3 reads CASTRDSYNSPLHF. Written as DNA, the CDR3 is TGTGCCAGCACCCGGGACTCATATAATTCACCCCTCCACTTT.

This clone is a singleton in its sample. The chain combines TRBV9 with TRBJ1-2, with a weak D call TRBD1 (6 bases). Germline assignment: CDR1 SGDLS and CDR2 YYNGEE. This CDR3 comprises 16 residues. The V and J ends lost 3 bases and 4 bases respectively, with 19 bases between them. CDR3 sequence: CASSADLRGGGYGYTF. The CDR3 nucleotides are TGTGCCAGCAGCGCCGACCTCAGGGGCGGGGGCTATGGCTACACCTTC.

This clone was observed a single time. The chain is built from TRBV9 and TRBJ2-3, with TRBD2 matching 15 bases. J lost 9 bases, V lost 3 bases, and 8 bases had no gene match. Germline V lookup: CDR1 SGDLS, CDR2 YYNGEE. This CDR3 has 16 residues. The CDR3 region has the DNA TGTGCCAGCAGCGCGGGACTAGCGGGGGGAGTAGGGACGCAGTATTTT. Translation: CASSAGLAGGVGTQYF. The full variable domain, rest sourced from reference TRBV9 and TRBJ2-3, is DSGVTQTPKHLITATGQRVTLRCSPRSGDLSVYWYQQSLDQGLQFLIQYYNGEERAKGNILERFSAQQFPDLHSELNLSSLELGDSALYFCASSAGLAGGVGTQYFGPGTRLTVL.

The J gene is TRBJ1-2, the V gene TRBV5-4, with D possibly TRBD1 on 5 matching bases. Trimming stripped 2 bases from V and 4 bases from J, with 9 bases between. Germline assignment: CDR1 SGHNT and CDR2 YYREEE (reference sequence). The length of the CDR3 is 13 residues. The CDR3 loop reads CASSLSGIYGYTF. CDR3 DNA: TGTGCCAGCAGCTTATCAGGGATCTATGGCTACACCTTC. Full variable domain (missing parts from reference TRBV5-4 and TRBJ1-2): ETGVTQSPTHLIKTRGQQVTLRCSSQSGHNTVSWYQQALGQGPQFIFQYYREEENGRGNFPPRFSGLQFPNYSSELNVNALELDDSALYLCASSLSGIYGYTFGSGTRLTVV.

In DNA form, the CDR3 reads TGTGCCAGCAGCCAAGTTTCCTTAAGGGGACACGGTAATGAAAAACTGTTTTTT. It is translated as CASSQVSLRGHGNEKLFF. This chain links TRBV3-1 (or the pseudogene TRBV3-2) with TRBJ1-4; D may be TRBD1 (6 bases). V was trimmed by 1 base and J by 4 bases, leaving 19 bases between them. CDR3 length: 18 amino acids. Germline CDR1 is LGHDT and CDR2 is YNNKEL (reference sequence).

This clone was counted once. The chain carries TRBV7-2 and TRBJ1-1; tentatively, D is TRBD1 (5 bases). Trimming removed 1 base at V and 5 bases at J, with 11 bases between. This CDR3 spans 14 amino acids. CDR1 SGHTA and CDR2 FQGNSA come from the germline V gene. The CDR3 here is CASSLGRALTEAFF. Written as DNA, the CDR3 is TGTGCCAGCAGCTTAGGCAGGGCATTAACTGAAGCTTTCTTT.

The V gene is TRBV5-1, the J gene TRBJ2-7; D possibly corresponds to TRBD1 (5 bases). V was trimmed by 0 bases and J by 1 base, leaving 14 bases between them. Germline CDR1 and CDR2: SGHRS and YFSETQ. The CDR3 contains 16 residues. CDR3 region: CASSLEAGIVSYEQYF. The CDR3 bases are TGCGCCAGCAGCTTGGAGGCAGGGATCGTTTCCTACGAGCAGTACTTC.

This chain connects TRBV2 to TRBJ2-7, with 7 bases that match TRBD1. This CDR3 spans 13 amino acids. The germline gives CDR1 SNHLY, CDR2 FYNNEI. Trimming took 7 bases from V and 3 from J; bases not matched to a gene: 6. The CDR3 DNA follows: TGTGCCAGCACTCCGGGACAGAGCTACGAGCAGTACTTC. It codes for CASTPGQSYEQYF.

The rearrangement joins TRBV9 to TRBJ2-3, with D unclear. Trimming cost V 2 bases and J 4 bases, with 11 bases left between them. Germline values: CDR1 SGDLS, CDR2 YYNGEE. The CDR3 has 14 amino acids. The CDR3 region is CASSVRHPPDTQYF. The CDR3 DNA reads TGTGCCAGCAGCGTTCGACACCCGCCAGATACGCAGTATTTT.

This clone was found once. CDR3 bases: TGTGCCAGCAGCGCCGACAGCTACAATGAGCAGTTCTTC. Its translation: CASSADSYNEQFF. V is TRBV7-3 and J is TRBJ2-1; perhaps TRBD1 as D (5 bases). Trimming shortened V by 5 bases and J by 3 bases, and 8 bases separated the two germline ends. This CDR3 is built from 13 residues. Looked up from germline, CDR1 is SGHTA and CDR2 is FQGTGA.